This T cell receptor (beta chain) was recovered during a study of blood T cell repertoires in COVID-19. The wider study: Italy, Spain and the United States were the sources of the convalescent and acute COVID-19 samples. In each case, the material was cDNA or gDNA derived from T cells, B-cell-depleted T cells, or PBMCs.

This clone came up once. The authors' processing: By means of reference gene primer amplification, nucleated cell counts were estimated. Data came from immunoSEQ multiplex PCR; TCRdb stores just in-frame clones and leaves some out. The DNA gave D and trimming, while V, J and clone size come from that table. The sample includes over 200,000 clones, 75% to 90% of them seen just once. The CDR3 loop spans 16 amino acids. The J segment lost 0 bases and the V segment lost 4 bases, leaving 4 bases of the junction unmatched. CDR1 LGHDT and CDR2 YNNKEL come from the germline V gene (reference sequence). The sample taken for sequencing was peripheral blood. The clonotype comes from a woman between 65 and 79 years old with active or convalescent COVID-19. The chain employs TRBV3-1 (or the pseudogene TRBV3-2) and TRBJ1-5, with TRBD1 matching over 9 bases. Written as DNA, the CDR3 is TGTGCCAGCAGCCGGGGACAGGGTAATAGCAATCAGCCCCAGCATTTT. Translation: CASSRGQGNSNQPQHF.